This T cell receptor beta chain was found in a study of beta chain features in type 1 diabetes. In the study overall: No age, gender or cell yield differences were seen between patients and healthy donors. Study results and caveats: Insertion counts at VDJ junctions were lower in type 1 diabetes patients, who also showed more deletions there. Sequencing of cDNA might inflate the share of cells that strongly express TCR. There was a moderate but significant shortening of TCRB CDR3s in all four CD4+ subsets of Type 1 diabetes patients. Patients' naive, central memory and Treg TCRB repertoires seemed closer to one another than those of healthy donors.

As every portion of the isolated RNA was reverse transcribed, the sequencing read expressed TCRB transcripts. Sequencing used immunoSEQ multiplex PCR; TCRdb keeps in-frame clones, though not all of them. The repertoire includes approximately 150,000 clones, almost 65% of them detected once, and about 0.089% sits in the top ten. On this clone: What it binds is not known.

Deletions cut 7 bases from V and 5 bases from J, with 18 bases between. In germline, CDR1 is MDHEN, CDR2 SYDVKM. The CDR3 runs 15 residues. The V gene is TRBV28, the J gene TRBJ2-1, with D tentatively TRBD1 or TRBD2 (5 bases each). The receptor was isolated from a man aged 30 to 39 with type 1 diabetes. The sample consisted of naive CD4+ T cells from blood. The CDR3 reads CASTSYWDGNNEQFF. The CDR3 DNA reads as TGTGCCAGCACCTCCTACTGGGACGGAAACAATGAGCAGTTCTTC.